Shown below are 5 T cell receptor beta chains from a single sample sequenced in a study of metastatic and nonmetastatic thyroid tumors. TCRdb reanalyzed the PCR reads via MiXCR. Among 20,000 to 25,000 clones listed, roughly a fifth were seen once. No treatment of any kind had been given to any patient before thyroid surgery. Sequenced: blood. The receptors come from a male donor with papillary thyroid cancer or a benign thyroid nodule (not recorded which). Some clones in this sample may be carry-over from other donors' samples.

This clone was observed many times. A much larger clonotype is one base distant, so this may be a read error. The V gene is TRBV20-1, the J gene TRBJ2-3; TRBD1 aligns across 9 bases. CDR3 length: 14 amino acids. CDR1 and CDR2 from the germline V gene are DFQATT and SNEGSKA (reference sequence). CDR3 amino acids: CSASRDRDSDAQYF. DNA of the CDR3: TGCAGTGCTAGCCGGGACAGGGATTCAGATGCGCAGTATTTT.

This clone has at least ten counts. A much larger clonotype is one base distant, so this may be a read error. Distinct nucleotide sequences in the sample also encode this CDR3. The gene calls are TRBV10-2 and TRBJ2-5; TRBD2 agrees at 11 bases. Germline lookup yields CDR1 WSHSY and CDR2 SAAADI. J lost 5 bases, V lost 8 bases, and 7 bases had no gene match. This CDR3 is built from 14 residues. This chain's CDR3 is CASRLAGIKETQYF. DNA for the CDR3: TGCGCCAGCCGACTAGCGGGGATCAAGGAGACCCAGTACTTC.

This clone has ten or more counts. This rearrangement joins TRBV2 to TRBJ2-1; D uncertain. The ends were cut back, 5 bases at V and 5 bases at J, with 4 bases in the middle. The germline V gene encodes CDR1 SNHLY and CDR2 FYNNEI. The CDR3 is 11 amino acids. CDR3 nucleotide sequence: TGTGCCAGCAGTTACGACAATGAGCAGTTCTTC. Amino acid sequence: CASSYDNEQFF.

This clone was observed many times. This rearrangement joins TRBV27 to TRBJ1-1; the D is unclear. Germline CDR1 and CDR2: MNHEY and SMNVEV (reference sequence). The CDR3 totals 12 residues. V was trimmed by 8 bases and J by 1 base, leaving 8 bases between them. The CDR3 loop reads CASGGWNTEAFF. In DNA form, the CDR3 reads TGTGCCAGCGGAGGGTGGAACACTGAAGCTTTCTTT.

This clone has at least ten counts. The chain carries TRBV9 and TRBJ2-7; the match to TRBD2 covers 11 bases. CDR3 size: 17 residues. V lost 3 bases and J lost 2; bases outside the gene matches: 10. Germline-derived CDR1 and CDR2 are SGDLS and YYNGEE. The CDR3 is CASSEGLAVISPYEQYF. The DNA for the CDR3 is TGTGCCAGCAGCGAGGGACTAGCGGTTATTTCCCCCTACGAGCAGTACTTC.